The entry that follows covers one T cell receptor beta chain sequence. This sample was included in a study of blood T cell repertoires in COVID-19. As for the study in general: In each case, the material was cDNA or gDNA derived from T cells, B-cell-depleted T cells, or PBMCs.

J was trimmed by 5 bases and V by 6 bases; bases with no gene match: 5. The CDR3 is 13 residues long. CDR1 ENHRY and CDR2 SYGVKD come from the germline V gene. Methods used by the authors: Amplification of reference gene primers provided the estimated nucleated cell counts. Repertoires were generated with immunoSEQ multiplex PCR, while TCRdb's copy carries only in-frame clones and drops some. For V, J and clone size, that table is used; D and trimming come from the DNA. The sample holds 180,000 or so clones, over 70% seen once. The sequenced sample was peripheral blood. The TCR comes from a woman between 40 and 55 years old with COVID-19, enrolled during active disease. The rearrangement uses TRBV10-3 and TRBJ2-5; 8 bases fit TRBD1. The CDR3 DNA reads as TGTGCCATCAGGGGACAGGTAGGGGAGACCCAGTACTTC. This gives the protein CAIRGQVGETQYF.